This entry lists 2 T cell receptor beta chains sequenced from one sample in a study of PD-L1 blockade in urothelial cancer. Repertoires were generated with immunoSEQ multiplex PCR, while TCRdb's copy carries only in-frame clones and drops some. The data show around 100,000 clones, about 85% seen once. Material: PBMCs, obtained around atezolizumab (anti-PD-L1) treatment. The receptor source for this set is a man in his fifties with urothelial cancer.

This sequence joins TRBV7-2 and TRBJ2-1, with 9 bases fitting TRBD2. CDR3 size: 18 residues. Germline V gene lookup returns CDR1 SGHTA and CDR2 FQGNSA. The trim removed 5 bases at V and 0 bases at J, leaving 11 bases unmatched. CDR3 sequence: CASSPTGASGISYNEQFF. For the CDR3, the DNA is TGTGCCAGCAGCCCAACTGGGGCTAGCGGGATCTCCTACAATGAGCAGTTCTTC.

As concerns this clone: Mismatch with germline at one junction end may stem from a read error. The V call is TRBV6-6, the J call TRBJ2-3, with D possibly being TRBD1 (5 bases). The CDR3 covers 13 residues. Looked up from germline, CDR1 is MNHNY and CDR2 is SVGAGI (reference sequence). CDR3 nucleotides: TGTGCCAGTAGTTCCAGGGGCACAGATACGCAGTATTTT. Translating gives CASSSRGTDTQYF.